A single sample is the source of the 28 T cell receptor beta chains below, sequenced in a study of cytomegalovirus exposure and HLA in healthy donors. The primer mix had 60 Vbeta and 13 Jbeta primers. This table comes from immunoSEQ multiplex PCR, and its TCRdb copy is limited to in-frame clones, with some not included. The table includes approximately 130,000 clones, around 78% detected once. What was sequenced was PBMCs. These receptors were obtained from a female donor in good health and CMV-seropositive.

The chain has TRBV6-1 and TRBJ1-2; no definite D call. This CDR3 comprises 14 residues. Looked up from germline, CDR1 is MNHNS and CDR2 is SASEGT. Trimming took 2 bases from V and 6 from J, leaving 13 bases between them. The CDR3 DNA reads TGTGCCAGCAGTGAATCAGTTCCACCGCATGGCTACACCTTC. Protein product: CASSESVPPHGYTF.

The chain employs TRBV5-1 and TRBJ2-5; TRBD1 agrees at 9 bases. Germline values: CDR1 SGHRS, CDR2 YFSETQ. Trimming at V came to 4 bases and at J to 2 bases, leaving 0 bases not matched to a gene. This CDR3 spans 13 amino acids. CDR3 sequence: CASSGTGQETQYF. CDR3 nucleotide sequence: TGCGCCAGCAGCGGGACAGGGCAAGAGACCCAGTACTTC. Complete variable domain (other parts from reference TRBV5-1 and TRBJ2-5): KAGVTQTPRYLIKTRGQQVTLSCSPISGHRSVSWYQQTPGQGLQFLFEYFSETQRNKGNFPGRFSGRQFSNSRSEMNVSTLELGDSALYLCASSGTGQETQYFGPGTRLLVL.

A few counts support this clone. V gene TRBV7-9 combines with J gene TRBJ2-1; perhaps TRBD1 as D (8 bases). Germline V gives CDR1 SEHNR, CDR2 FQNEAQ (reference sequence). Trimming took off 5 bases at V and 15 bases at J, with 26 bases between the two ends. The CDR3 covers 15 residues. CDR3 nucleotide sequence: TGTGCCAGCAGCCTCGGACAGGGAGGGCTGGGGACCTCGTTCTTC. Translated, it gives CASSLGQGGLGTSFF.

This rearrangement joins TRBV30 to TRBJ2-1; 9 nucleotides line up with TRBD2. Germline V CDR1 and CDR2: GTSNPN, SVGIG (reference sequence). The CDR3 is made up of 11 amino acids. V lost 3 bases and J lost 10; bases outside the gene matches: 1. CDR3 nucleotide sequence: TGTGCCTGGAGAGGGACTAGCGAGCAGTTCTTC. Amino acid sequence: CAWRGTSEQFF. The complete variable domain, with remaining parts taken from reference TRBV30 and TRBJ2-1, reads SQTIHQWPATLVQPVGSPLSLECTVEGTSNPNLYWYRQAAGRGLQLLFYSVGIGQISSEVPQNLSASRPQDRQFILSSKKLLLSDSGFYLCAWRGTSEQFFGPGTRLTVL.

The chain carries TRBV7-2 and TRBJ2-3, with 9 bases lining up with TRBD2. The CDR3 extends over 16 amino acids. Losses at the gene ends were 0 bases for V and 1 base for J; bases not matched to a gene: 2. Germline CDR1 and CDR2: SGHTA and FQGNSA. The CDR3 DNA sequence: TGTGCCAGCAGCTTAGCCGAGCGGGGGGGCACAGATACGCAGTATTTT. Residues: CASSLAERGGTDTQYF.

This clone was counted a few times. The chain carries TRBV19 and TRBJ2-1; 7 bases map to TRBD2. From germline, CDR1 is LNHDA and CDR2 SQIVND (reference sequence). The V segment lost 3 bases and the J segment 9 bases; nucleotides outside the gene matches: 8. This CDR3 has 14 residues. The DNA for the CDR3 is TGTGCCAGTAGTATGAGCAGCGGGAAATTTGAGCAGTTCTTC. Its protein product is CASSMSSGKFEQFF. Full variable domain (remainder filled in from reference TRBV19 and TRBJ2-1): DGGITQSPKYLFRKEGQNVTLSCEQNLNHDAMYWYRQDPGQGLRLIYYSQIVNDFQKGDIAEGYSVSREKKESFPLTVTSAQKNPTAFYLCASSMSSGKFEQFFGPGTRLTVL.

On this clone itself: The junction departs from the called germline gene at one end, perhaps through a read error. The chain joins TRBV7-9 to TRBJ2-7; D ambiguous. CDR3 length: 12 amino acids. Germline loops: CDR1 SEHNR, CDR2 FQNEAQ (reference sequence). DNA for the CDR3: TGTTCCAGCAGCGCAAGCGACTCCGAGCAGTACTTC. Protein sequence: CSSSASDSEQYF.

J is TRBJ1-1 and V is TRBV6-5; 8 bases line up with TRBD1. V lost 5 bases to trimming and J lost 4 bases; unmatched junction nucleotides: 9. The CDR3 sequence is 15 residues long. CDR1 and CDR2 from the germline V gene are MNHEY and SVGAGI. CDR3 in amino acids: CASSAPQGAGTEAFF. In DNA form, the CDR3 reads TGTGCCAGCAGTGCGCCGCAGGGGGCGGGCACTGAAGCTTTCTTT.

The chain combines TRBV5-1 with TRBJ1-1; tentative D call: TRBD1 (6 bases). The ends were cut back, 1 base at V and 1 base at J, with 8 bases in the middle. CDR1 is SGHRS, CDR2 YFSETQ, per germline. The CDR3 length is 14 residues. The CDR3 DNA is TGCGCCAGCAGCTTGCAGGGGACGAACACTGAAGCTTTCTTT. Its protein product is CASSLQGTNTEAFF.

J is TRBJ2-7 and V is TRBV5-1; TRBD1 matches at 9 bases. The J segment lost 4 bases and the V segment lost 4 bases, leaving 9 bases of the junction unmatched. CDR3 length: 15 residues. CDR1 SGHRS and CDR2 YFSETQ come from the germline V gene. The CDR3 loop is CASSPGQGFSYEQYF. The CDR3 DNA follows: TGCGCCAGCAGCCCGGGACAGGGCTTTTCGTACGAGCAGTACTTC.

The chain combines TRBV11-3 with TRBJ2-5, with D uncertain. The ends were cut back, 2 bases at V and 4 bases at J, with 14 bases in the middle. CDR3 length: 15 residues. Germline V CDR1 and CDR2: SGHNT, YENEEA. CDR3 nucleotide sequence: TGTGCCAGCAGCTTAAGTGAGGTTCATCGAGAGACCCAGTACTTC. Translating gives CASSLSEVHRETQYF.

The chain combines TRBV29-1 with TRBJ2-7; D perhaps matches TRBD2 (5 bases). CDR3 length: 13 residues. The germline V gene encodes CDR1 SQVTM and CDR2 ANQGSEA. Trimming left V 6 bases short and J 5 bases short, with 17 bases between. This CDR3 reads CSVGPPGKHEQYF. The CDR3 coding sequence is TGCAGCGTCGGTCCCCCGGGAAAACACGAGCAGTACTTC.

This chain connects TRBV27 to TRBJ1-5, with D possibly matching TRBD1 (5 bases). The CDR3 contains 14 residues. V was shortened by 2 bases and J by 5 bases, with 10 bases between the two germline ends. CDR1 and CDR2 (germline): MNHEY, SMNVEV (reference sequence). CDR3 nucleotide sequence: TGTGCCAGCAGTTTAGGGCAGGGCGATCAGCCCCAGCATTTT. Encoded protein: CASSLGQGDQPQHF.

This clone turned up a few times. This rearrangement joins TRBV14 to TRBJ2-5, with TRBD1 identical over 9 bases. The V and J ends lost 2 bases and 4 bases, in that order; junction bases with no gene match: 5. This CDR3 region has 15 residues. CDR1 is SGHDN, CDR2 FVKESK, per germline. The CDR3 coding sequence is TGTGCCAGCAGCCAACGACAGGGGGTTGGAGAGACCCAGTACTTC. This codes for CASSQRQGVGETQYF.

This clone appeared once. This chain connects TRBV6-4 to TRBJ2-3; 9 positions match TRBD1. The junction had 12 bases not matched to a gene; V was cut back by 2 bases and J by 9 bases. From germline, CDR1 is MRHNA and CDR2 SNTAGT. The CDR3 extends over 16 amino acids. The CDR3 reads CASSDPLDRGVVTQYF. The CDR3, as DNA: TGTGCCAGCAGTGACCCCTTAGACAGGGGGGTAGTGACGCAGTATTTT.

This clone was found a few times. The CDR3 loop reads CASSQDLGDQHEQYF. CDR3 in DNA: TGCGCCAGCAGCCAAGACCTAGGTGACCAACACGAGCAGTACTTC. V usage is TRBV4-1 and J usage is TRBJ2-7; D remains unclear. Germline V lookup: CDR1 MGHRA, CDR2 YSYEKL. Trimming removed 0 bases at V and 5 bases at J, with 14 bases between. This CDR3 comprises 15 residues.

J is TRBJ2-5 and V is TRBV5-4, with TRBD2 identical over 9 bases. With 1 base clipped from V and 4 bases from J, the junction kept 8 bases outside the gene matches. The CDR3 is 16 residues long. Looked up from germline, CDR1 is SGHNT and CDR2 is YYREEE (reference sequence). CDR3 loop: CASSLKTSGAGETQYF. In nucleotides, the CDR3 is TGTGCCAGCAGCTTGAAGACTAGCGGCGCGGGAGAGACCCAGTACTTC.

The chain's CDR3 is CASSSRQGWNTEAFF. CDR3 sequence (DNA): TGTGCCAGTAGTAGCCGACAGGGATGGAACACTGAAGCTTTCTTT. The rearrangement links TRBV19 to TRBJ1-1; 7 bases line up with TRBD1. CDR1 LNHDA and CDR2 SQIVND come from the germline V gene (reference sequence). The CDR3 has 15 residues. The V and J ends lost 4 bases and 1 base, in that order; junction bases with no gene match: 6. Together with reference TRBV19 and TRBJ1-1, the CDR3 gives the full variable domain: DGGITQSPKYLFRKEGQNVTLSCEQNLNHDAMYWYRQDPGQGLRLIYYSQIVNDFQKGDIAEGYSVSREKKESFPLTVTSAQKNPTAFYLCASSSRQGWNTEAFFGQGTRLTVV.

The CDR3 here is CASSEVGGNNEQFF. The CDR3 DNA is TGTGCCAGCAGTGAAGTCGGAGGGAACAATGAGCAGTTCTTC. V gene TRBV6-1 combines with J gene TRBJ2-1; the D gene is possibly TRBD2 (6 bases). The V and J ends lost 1 base and 5 bases respectively, with 9 bases between them. Germline CDR1 MNHNS, CDR2 SASEGT. The CDR3 is 14 residues long.

This clone has just a few counts. The V call is TRBV5-1, the J call TRBJ2-2; TRBD2 might be the D (6 bases). The V gene lost 6 bases and the J gene lost 4 bases, with 16 bases spanning the gap. In germline, CDR1 is SGHRS, CDR2 YFSETQ. The CDR3 contains 15 residues. CDR3 sequence (DNA): TGCGCCAGCACAGCTTGGGGGGACTCCACCGGGGAGCTGTTTTTT. It is translated as CASTAWGDSTGELFF.

The chain uses TRBV5-8 and TRBJ2-5; D uncertain. The DNA end is more similar to TRBJ2-7, so the J call may be wrong. CDR3 length: 14 amino acids. Germline lookup yields CDR1 SGHTS and CDR2 YDEGEE. In DNA form, the CDR3 reads TGTGCCAGCAGCTTAGTGGAAGACTTTGGCGAGCAGTACTTC. Amino acid sequence: CASSLVEDFGEQYF.

The V call is TRBV7-3, the J call TRBJ2-3; 7 bases are a match to TRBD2. Germline CDR1 and CDR2: SGHTA and FQGTGA. This CDR3 spans 16 amino acids. Trimming at V came to 0 bases and at J to 0 bases, leaving 3 bases not matched to a gene. CDR3 loop: CASSLTPAGSTDTQYF. The CDR3 DNA follows: TGTGCCAGCAGCTTAACGCCAGCGGGGAGCACAGATACGCAGTATTTT.

This clone appeared a few times. The chain has TRBV28 and TRBJ2-1, with 8 bases matching TRBD2. After removal of 1 base from V and 4 bases from J, the junction contained 9 bases not matched to a gene. Germline-derived CDR1 and CDR2 are MDHEN and SYDVKM. This CDR3 is built from 17 residues. CDR3: CASSLYPVTSGYNEQFF. CDR3 bases: TGTGCCAGCAGTTTATACCCGGTCACTAGCGGTTACAATGAGCAGTTCTTC.

V is TRBV6-5 and J is TRBJ1-1; D is perhaps TRBD1 (6 bases). V gave up 5 bases and J gave up 1 base, with 11 bases separating them. Germline loops: CDR1 MNHEY, CDR2 SVGAGI. CDR3 length equals 14 residues. CDR3 DNA: TGTGCCAGCAGTGAACCGACAGGGAACACTGAAGCTTTCTTT. Translation gives CASSEPTGNTEAFF.

The J gene is TRBJ2-5, the V gene TRBV7-8; tentative D call: TRBD2 (5 bases). The germline V gene has CDR1 SGHVS and CDR2 FQNEAQ. V lost 5 bases to trimming and J lost 2 bases, with 15 bases between them. The CDR3 spans 15 residues. The CDR3 sequence: CASSPSRLQQETQYF. For the CDR3, the DNA is TGTGCCAGCAGCCCCTCCCGACTACAACAAGAGACCCAGTACTTC.

This clone occurred a few times. The junction departs from the called germline gene at one end, perhaps through a read error. V gene TRBV7-9 combines with J gene TRBJ2-3; 8 nucleotides line up with TRBD2. Germline values: CDR1 SEHNR, CDR2 FQNEAQ (reference sequence). The CDR3 length is 19 residues. The CDR3 region has the DNA TGTTCCAGCAGCTCCCCTCTTCAGCGGGAGTTGTTAAGCTCAGATACGCAGTATTTT. This encodes CSSSSPLQRELLSSDTQYF.

The V and J genes are TRBV28 and TRBJ1-2; 8 bases are a match to TRBD1. Germline V gene lookup returns CDR1 MDHEN and CDR2 SYDVKM. The CDR3 spans 12 residues. J gave up 8 bases and V 7 bases, and 6 bases lay outside the gene matches. The CDR3 protein is CASTDRAKGYTF. The CDR3 DNA reads TGTGCCAGCACGGACAGGGCGAAGGGCTACACCTTC.

This chain links TRBV9 with TRBJ2-3, with 9 bases that match TRBD1. After removal of 9 bases from V and 3 bases from J, the junction contained 14 bases not matched to a gene. Germline V gene sequence: CDR1 SGDLS, CDR2 YYNGEE. The CDR3 has 16 amino acids. The CDR3 loop reads CATSAGTGSMTDTQYF. Written as DNA, the CDR3 is TGTGCCACTTCCGCTGGGACAGGGAGTATGACAGATACGCAGTATTTT.